This T cell receptor (beta chain) was found in a study of blood T cell repertoires in COVID-19. Turning to the study itself: Sites across the United States, Italy and Spain contributed samples from acute and convalescent COVID-19. PBMCs, B-cell-depleted T cells, or T cells were the source of the cDNA or gDNA that made up the material.

Per the study methods: Estimation of nucleated cell counts relied on the amplification of reference gene primers. Method: immunoSEQ multiplex PCR; TCRdb's copy keeps in-frame clones and lacks some. That table gives V, J and clone size, and the DNA gave D and trimming. The sample carries 200,000 to 250,000 clones, under 90% recorded once. Deletions cut 2 bases from V and 0 bases from J, with 8 bases between. Germline CDR1 reads MNHEY; CDR2 reads SMNVEV (reference sequence). The length of the CDR3 is 16 residues. This receptor was obtained from a woman aged 80 or over with active or convalescent COVID-19. The rearrangement links TRBV27 to TRBJ2-6; D unresolved. The sample was peripheral blood. CDR3 amino acids: CASSLSRSSGANVLTF. CDR3 sequence (DNA): TGTGCCAGCAGTTTAAGCCGGTCCTCTGGGGCCAACGTCCTGACTTTC.